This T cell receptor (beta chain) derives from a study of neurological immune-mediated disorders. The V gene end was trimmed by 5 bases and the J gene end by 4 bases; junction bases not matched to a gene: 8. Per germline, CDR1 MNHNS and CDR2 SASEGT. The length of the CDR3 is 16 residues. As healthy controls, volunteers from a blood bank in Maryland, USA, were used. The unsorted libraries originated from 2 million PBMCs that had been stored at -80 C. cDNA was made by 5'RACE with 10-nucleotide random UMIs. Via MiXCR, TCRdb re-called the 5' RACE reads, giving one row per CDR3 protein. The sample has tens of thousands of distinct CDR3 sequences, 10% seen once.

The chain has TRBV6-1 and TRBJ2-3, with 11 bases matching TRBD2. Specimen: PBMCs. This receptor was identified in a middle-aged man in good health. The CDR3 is CASSPLSGRAPDTQYF. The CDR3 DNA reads TGTGCCAGCAGTCCTCTTAGCGGGAGGGCCCCAGATACGCAGTATTTT.